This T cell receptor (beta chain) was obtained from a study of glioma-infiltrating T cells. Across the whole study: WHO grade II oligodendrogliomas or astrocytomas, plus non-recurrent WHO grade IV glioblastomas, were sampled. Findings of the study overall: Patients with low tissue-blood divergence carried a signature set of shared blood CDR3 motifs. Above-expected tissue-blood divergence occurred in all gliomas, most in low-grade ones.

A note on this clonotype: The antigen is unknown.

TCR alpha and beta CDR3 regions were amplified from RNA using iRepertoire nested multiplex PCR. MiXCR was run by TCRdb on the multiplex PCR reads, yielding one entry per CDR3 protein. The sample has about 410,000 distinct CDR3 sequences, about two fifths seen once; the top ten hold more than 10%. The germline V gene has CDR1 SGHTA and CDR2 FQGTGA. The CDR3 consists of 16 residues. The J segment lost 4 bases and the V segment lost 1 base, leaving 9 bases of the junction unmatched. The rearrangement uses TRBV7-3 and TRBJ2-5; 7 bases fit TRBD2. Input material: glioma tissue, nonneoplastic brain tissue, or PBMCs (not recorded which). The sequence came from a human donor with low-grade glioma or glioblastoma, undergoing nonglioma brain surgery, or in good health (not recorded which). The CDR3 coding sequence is TGTGCCAGCAGCTTAATGGGAGGGAGGGCCTCAGAGACCCAGTACTTC. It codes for CASSLMGGRASETQYF.